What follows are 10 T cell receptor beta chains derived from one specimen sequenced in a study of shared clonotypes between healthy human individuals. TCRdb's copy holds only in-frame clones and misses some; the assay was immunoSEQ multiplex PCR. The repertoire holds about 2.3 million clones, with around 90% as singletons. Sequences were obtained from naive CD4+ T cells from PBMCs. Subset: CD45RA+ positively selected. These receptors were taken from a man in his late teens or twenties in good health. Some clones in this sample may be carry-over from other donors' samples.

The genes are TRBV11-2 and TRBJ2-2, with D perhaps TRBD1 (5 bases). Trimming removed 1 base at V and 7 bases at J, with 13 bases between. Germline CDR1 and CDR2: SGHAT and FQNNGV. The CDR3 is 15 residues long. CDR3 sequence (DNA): TGTGCCAGCAGCTTAGGGATGGGGCTGGGCGGGGAGCTGTTTTTT. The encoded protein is CASSLGMGLGGELFF.

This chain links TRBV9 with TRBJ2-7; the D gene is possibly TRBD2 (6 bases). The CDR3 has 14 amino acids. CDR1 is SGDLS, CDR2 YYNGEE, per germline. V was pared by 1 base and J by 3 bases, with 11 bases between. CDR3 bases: TGTGCCAGCAGCGTAACCCGCGGGGACTACGAGCAGTACTTC. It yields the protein CASSVTRGDYEQYF.

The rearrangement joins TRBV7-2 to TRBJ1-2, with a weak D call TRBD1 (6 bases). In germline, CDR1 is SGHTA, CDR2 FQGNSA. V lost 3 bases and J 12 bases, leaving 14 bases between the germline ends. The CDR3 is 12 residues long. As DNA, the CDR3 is TGTGCCAGCAGCTTTAGGGGGTCCGCCCACACCTTC. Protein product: CASSFRGSAHTF.

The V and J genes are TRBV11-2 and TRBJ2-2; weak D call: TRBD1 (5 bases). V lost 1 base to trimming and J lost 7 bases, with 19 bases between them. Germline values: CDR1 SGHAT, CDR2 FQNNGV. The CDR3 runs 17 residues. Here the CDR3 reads CASSLGAQGSSVGELFF. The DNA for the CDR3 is TGTGCCAGCAGCTTAGGTGCTCAGGGCAGCTCGGTCGGGGAGCTGTTTTTT.

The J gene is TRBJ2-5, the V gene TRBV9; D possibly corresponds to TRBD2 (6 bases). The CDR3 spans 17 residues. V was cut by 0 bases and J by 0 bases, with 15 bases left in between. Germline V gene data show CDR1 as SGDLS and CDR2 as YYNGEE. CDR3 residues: CASSVASGTPYQETQYF. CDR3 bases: TGTGCCAGCAGCGTAGCCTCCGGGACTCCGTACCAAGAGACCCAGTACTTC. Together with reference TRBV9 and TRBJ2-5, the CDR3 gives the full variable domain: DSGVTQTPKHLITATGQRVTLRCSPRSGDLSVYWYQQSLDQGLQFLIQYYNGEERAKGNILERFSAQQFPDLHSELNLSSLELGDSALYFCASSVASGTPYQETQYFGPGTRLLVL.

The CDR3 loop reads CAGAGGAHEQYF. The CDR3 DNA reads as TGTGCCGGGGCGGGGGGTGCCCACGAGCAGTACTTC. The J gene is TRBJ2-7, the V gene TRBV30; 8 bases are a match to TRBD2. CDR3 length equals 12 residues. V lost 8 bases and J lost 5; bases outside the gene matches: 8. Germline CDR1 GTSNPN, CDR2 SVGIG (reference sequence). The full variable domain, completed using reference TRBV30 and TRBJ2-7, is SQTIHQWPATLVQPVGSPLSLECTVEGTSNPNLYWYRQAAGRGLQLLFYSVGIGQISSEVPQNLSASRPQDRQFILSSKKLLLSDSGFYLCAGAGGAHEQYFGPGTRLTVT.

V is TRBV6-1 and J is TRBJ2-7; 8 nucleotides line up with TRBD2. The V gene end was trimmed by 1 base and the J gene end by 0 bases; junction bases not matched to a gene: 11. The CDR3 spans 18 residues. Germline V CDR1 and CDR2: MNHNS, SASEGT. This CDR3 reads CASSEVGRGGPTSYEQYF. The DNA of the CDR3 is TGTGCCAGCAGTGAAGTGGGCCGGGGGGGGCCCACCTCCTACGAGCAGTACTTC.

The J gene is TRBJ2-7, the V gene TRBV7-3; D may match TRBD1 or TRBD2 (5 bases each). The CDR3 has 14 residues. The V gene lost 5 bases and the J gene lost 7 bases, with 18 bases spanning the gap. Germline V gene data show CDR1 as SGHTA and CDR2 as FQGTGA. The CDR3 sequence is CASSPSGTPSEQYF. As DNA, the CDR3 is TGTGCCAGCAGCCCGTCCGGGACCCCCTCGGAGCAGTACTTC.

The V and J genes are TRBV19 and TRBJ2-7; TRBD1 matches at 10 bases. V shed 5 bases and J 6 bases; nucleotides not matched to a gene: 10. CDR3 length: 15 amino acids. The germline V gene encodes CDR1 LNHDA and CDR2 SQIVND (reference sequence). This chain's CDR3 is CASSPSRQGAIEQYF. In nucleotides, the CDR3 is TGTGCCAGTAGTCCTAGTAGACAGGGGGCGATCGAGCAGTACTTC. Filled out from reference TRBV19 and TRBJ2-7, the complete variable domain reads DGGITQSPKYLFRKEGQNVTLSCEQNLNHDAMYWYRQDPGQGLRLIYYSQIVNDFQKGDIAEGYSVSREKKESFPLTVTSAQKNPTAFYLCASSPSRQGAIEQYFGPGTRLTVT.

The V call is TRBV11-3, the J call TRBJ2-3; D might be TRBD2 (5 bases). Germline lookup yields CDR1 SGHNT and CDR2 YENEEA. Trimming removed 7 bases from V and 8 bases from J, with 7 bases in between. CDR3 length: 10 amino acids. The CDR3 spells CASTRGTQYF. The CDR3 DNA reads TGTGCCAGCACCCGGGGTACGCAGTATTTT.